The T cell receptor (beta chain) described here comes from a study of T-cell memory formation after mild COVID-19. Study background: Each donor largely had its own TCR clusters.

The CDR3 runs 17 residues. Trimming took off 1 base at V and 2 bases at J, with 17 bases between the two ends. The germline gives CDR1 LGHDT, CDR2 YNNKEL (reference sequence). Remarks on this clonotype: Antigen unknown.

Study-level points and caveats: Contracting clones from day 15 to 85 showed balanced CD4/CD8; later expanders favored CD4+. Mainly CM and EM harbored the contracting CD4+ clones; mainly EMRA harbored the CD8+ ones.

TCRdb itself ran the 5' RACE reads through MiXCR, one entry per CDR3 protein. The data show some 110,000 distinct CDR3 sequences, approximately 15% seen once. The sequencing input was PBMCs or a T cell subset sorted from them (not recorded which). The receptor's source is an adult woman who had mild COVID-19 (a few samples of this study predate the infection). Cell type and time point are not known. The gene calls are TRBV3-1 and TRBJ2-5; D might be TRBD2 (6 bases). The CDR3 region is CASSQVVIAVSQETQYF. The CDR3 DNA sequence: TGTGCCAGCAGCCAAGTAGTGATAGCGGTGTCACAAGAGACCCAGTACTTC.